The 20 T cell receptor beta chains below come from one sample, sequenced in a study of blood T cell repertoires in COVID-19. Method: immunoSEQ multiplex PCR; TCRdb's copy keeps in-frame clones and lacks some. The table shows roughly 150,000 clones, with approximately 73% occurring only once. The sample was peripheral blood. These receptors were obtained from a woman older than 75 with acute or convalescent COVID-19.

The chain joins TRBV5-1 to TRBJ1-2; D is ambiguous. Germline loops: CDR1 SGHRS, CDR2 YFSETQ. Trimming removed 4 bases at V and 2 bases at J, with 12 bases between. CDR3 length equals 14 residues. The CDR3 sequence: CASSPAGLNYGYTF. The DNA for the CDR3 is TGCGCCAGCAGCCCCGCCGGACTAAACTATGGCTACACCTTC.

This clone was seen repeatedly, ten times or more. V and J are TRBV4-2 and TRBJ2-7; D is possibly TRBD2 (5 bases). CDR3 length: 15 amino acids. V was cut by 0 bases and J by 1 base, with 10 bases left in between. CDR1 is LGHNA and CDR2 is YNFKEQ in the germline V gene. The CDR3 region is CASSQDPTSSYEQYF. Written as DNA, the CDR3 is TGTGCCAGCAGCCAAGACCCAACTAGTTCCTACGAGCAGTACTTC.

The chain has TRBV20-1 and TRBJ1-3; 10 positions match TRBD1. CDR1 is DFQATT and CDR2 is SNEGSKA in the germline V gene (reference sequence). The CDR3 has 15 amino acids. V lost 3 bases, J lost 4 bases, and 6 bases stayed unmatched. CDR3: CSASFPGQGGNTIYF. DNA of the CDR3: TGCAGTGCTAGTTTCCCGGGACAGGGGGGAAACACCATATATTTT.

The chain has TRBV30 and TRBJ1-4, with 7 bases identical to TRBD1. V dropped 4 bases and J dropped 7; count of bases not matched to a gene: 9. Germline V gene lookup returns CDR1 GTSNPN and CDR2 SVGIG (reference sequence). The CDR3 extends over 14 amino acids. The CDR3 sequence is CAWKEEGAGEKLFF. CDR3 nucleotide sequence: TGTGCCTGGAAGGAAGAGGGGGCGGGTGAAAAACTGTTTTTT.

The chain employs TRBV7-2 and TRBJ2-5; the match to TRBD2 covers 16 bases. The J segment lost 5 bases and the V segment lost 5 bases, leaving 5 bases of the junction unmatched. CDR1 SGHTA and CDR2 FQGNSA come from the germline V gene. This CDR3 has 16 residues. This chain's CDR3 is CASSPGLAGGPETQYF. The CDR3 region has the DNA TGTGCCAGCAGCCCGGGACTAGCGGGGGGGCCCGAGACCCAGTACTTC.

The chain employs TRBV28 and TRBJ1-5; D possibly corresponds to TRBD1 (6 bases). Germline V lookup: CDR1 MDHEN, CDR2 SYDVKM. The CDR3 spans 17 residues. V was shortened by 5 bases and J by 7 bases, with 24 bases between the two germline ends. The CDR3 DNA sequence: TGTGCCAGCAGTCCTAGGGCCCGGGACACCGGGAGGCAGCCCCAGCATTTT. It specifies CASSPRARDTGRQPQHF.

The DNA for the CDR3 is TGTGCCAGCAGTTATGCACACACGGGGAATTCACCCCTCCACTTT. Translated, it gives CASSYAHTGNSPLHF. The chain employs TRBV6-5 and TRBJ1-6; no firm D call. Trimming stripped 3 bases from V and 7 bases from J, with 13 bases between. The CDR3 is 15 amino acids. From germline, CDR1 is MNHEY and CDR2 SVGAGI.

In DNA, the CDR3 is TGTGCCAGTAGTATAAGGAGGGACTCTGAAGCTTTCTTT. Translating it yields CASSIRRDSEAFF. V is TRBV19 and J is TRBJ1-1; perhaps TRBD1 as D (5 bases). Germline CDR1 is LNHDA and CDR2 is SQIVND (reference sequence). V was clipped by 2 bases and J by 6 bases, with 10 bases between them. This CDR3 comprises 13 residues.

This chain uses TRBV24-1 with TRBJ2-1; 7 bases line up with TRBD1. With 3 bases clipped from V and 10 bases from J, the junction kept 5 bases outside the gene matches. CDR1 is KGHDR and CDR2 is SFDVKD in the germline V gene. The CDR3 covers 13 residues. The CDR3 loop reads CATSDDRVREQFF. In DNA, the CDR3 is TGTGCCACCAGTGATGACAGGGTTCGGGAGCAGTTCTTC.

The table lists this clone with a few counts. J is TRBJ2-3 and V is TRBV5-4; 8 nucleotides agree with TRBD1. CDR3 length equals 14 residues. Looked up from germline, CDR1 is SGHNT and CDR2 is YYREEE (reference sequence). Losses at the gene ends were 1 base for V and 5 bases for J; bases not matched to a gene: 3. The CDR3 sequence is CASSLSTGGDTQYF. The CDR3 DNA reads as TGTGCCAGCAGCTTGTCAACAGGGGGAGATACGCAGTATTTT.

CDR3 sequence reads: CASSPVYSRTDTQYF. DNA for the CDR3: TGTGCCAGCTCACCAGTCTATTCGCGCACAGATACGCAGTATTTT. The chain uses TRBV18 and TRBJ2-3; D unclear. CDR3 length: 15 amino acids. Germline loops: CDR1 KGHSH, CDR2 LQKENI. Between the trimmed V and J ends, which lost 2 bases and 1 base, there was a span of 10 bases.

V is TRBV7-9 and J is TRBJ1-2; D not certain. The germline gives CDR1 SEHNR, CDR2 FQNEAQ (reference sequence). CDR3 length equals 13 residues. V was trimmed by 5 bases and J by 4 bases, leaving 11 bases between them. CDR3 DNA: TGTGCCAGCAGCCGAAGCGTTCTCTATGGCTACACCTTC. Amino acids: CASSRSVLYGYTF.

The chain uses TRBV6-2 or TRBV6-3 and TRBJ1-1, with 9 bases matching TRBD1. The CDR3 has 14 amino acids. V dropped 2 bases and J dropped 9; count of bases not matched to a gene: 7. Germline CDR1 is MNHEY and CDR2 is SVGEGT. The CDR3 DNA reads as TGTGCCAGCAGTTACCAGGGACAGGGAACAAAAGCTTTCTTT. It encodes CASSYQGQGTKAFF.

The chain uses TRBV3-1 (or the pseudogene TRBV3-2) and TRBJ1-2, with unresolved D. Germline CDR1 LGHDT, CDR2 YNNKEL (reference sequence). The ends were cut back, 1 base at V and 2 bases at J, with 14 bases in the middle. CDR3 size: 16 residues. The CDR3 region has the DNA TGTGCCAGCAGCCAAGGGGTTGTGGGAGGGAACTATGGCTACACCTTC. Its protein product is CASSQGVVGGNYGYTF.

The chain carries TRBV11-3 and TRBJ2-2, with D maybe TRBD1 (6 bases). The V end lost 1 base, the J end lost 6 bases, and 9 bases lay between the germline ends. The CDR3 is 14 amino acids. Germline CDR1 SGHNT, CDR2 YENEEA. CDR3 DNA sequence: TGTGCCAGCAGCTTAGCCAGGGGTGCCGGGGAGCTGTTTTTT. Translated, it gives CASSLARGAGELFF.

CDR3 region: CAWSVGLNTEAFF. In DNA form, the CDR3 reads TGTGCCTGGAGTGTCGGTCTGAACACTGAAGCTTTCTTT. The genes are TRBV30 and TRBJ1-1; no definite D call. Germline V gene data show CDR1 as GTSNPN and CDR2 as SVGIG (reference sequence). This CDR3 is built from 13 residues. V shed 0 bases and J shed 0 bases, with 5 bases lying between them. Complete variable domain (other parts from reference TRBV30 and TRBJ1-1): SQTIHQWPATLVQPVGSPLSLECTVEGTSNPNLYWYRQAAGRGLQLLFYSVGIGQISSEVPQNLSASRPQDRQFILSSKKLLLSDSGFYLCAWSVGLNTEAFFGQGTRLTVV.

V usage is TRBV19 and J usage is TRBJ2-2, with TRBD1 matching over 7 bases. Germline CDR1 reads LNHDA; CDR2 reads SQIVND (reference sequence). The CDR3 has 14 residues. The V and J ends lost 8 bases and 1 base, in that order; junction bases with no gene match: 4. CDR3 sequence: CASGRQGNTGELFF. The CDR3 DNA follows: TGTGCCAGTGGGAGACAGGGGAACACCGGGGAGCTGTTTTTT.

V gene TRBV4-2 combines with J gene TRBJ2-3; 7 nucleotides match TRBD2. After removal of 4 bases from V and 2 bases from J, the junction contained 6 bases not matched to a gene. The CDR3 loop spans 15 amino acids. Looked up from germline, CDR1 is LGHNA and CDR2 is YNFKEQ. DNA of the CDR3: TGTGCCAGCAGCCGGGACTATCAATTCACAGATACGCAGTATTTT. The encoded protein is CASSRDYQFTDTQYF.

The CDR3, as DNA: TGTGCCAGCAGTCAGGACAGGGGTGACAAACTGTTTTTT. Its translation is CASSQDRGDKLFF. This chain joins TRBV6-5 and TRBJ1-4, with 9 bases that match TRBD1. This CDR3 is built from 13 residues. V lost 5 bases to trimming and J lost 11 bases; unmatched junction nucleotides: 6. The germline V gene encodes CDR1 MNHEY and CDR2 SVGAGI.

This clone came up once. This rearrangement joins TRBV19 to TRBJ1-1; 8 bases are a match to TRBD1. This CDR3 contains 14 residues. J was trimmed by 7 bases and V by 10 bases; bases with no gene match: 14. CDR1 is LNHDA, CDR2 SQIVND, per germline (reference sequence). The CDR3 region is CATSTGVKTNEAFF. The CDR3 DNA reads TGTGCCACCTCGACAGGGGTAAAAACCAATGAAGCTTTCTTT.